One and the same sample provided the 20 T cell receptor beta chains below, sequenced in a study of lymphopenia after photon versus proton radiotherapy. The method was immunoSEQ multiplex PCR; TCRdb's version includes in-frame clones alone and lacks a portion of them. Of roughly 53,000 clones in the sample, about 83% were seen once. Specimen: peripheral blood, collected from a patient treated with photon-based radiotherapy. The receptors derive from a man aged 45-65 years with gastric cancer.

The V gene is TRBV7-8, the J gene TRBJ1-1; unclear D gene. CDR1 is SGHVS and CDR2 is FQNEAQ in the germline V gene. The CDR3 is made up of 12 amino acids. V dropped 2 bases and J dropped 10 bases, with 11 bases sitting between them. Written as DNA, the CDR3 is TGTGCCAGCAGCTTAAACGGATTTGTAGCTTTCTTT. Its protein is CASSLNGFVAFF.

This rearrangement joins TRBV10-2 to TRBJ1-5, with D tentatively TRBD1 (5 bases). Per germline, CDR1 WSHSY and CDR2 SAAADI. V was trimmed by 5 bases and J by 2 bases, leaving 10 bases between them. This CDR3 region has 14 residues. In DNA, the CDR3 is TGCGCCAGCAGTCGGGGGTTCGGCAATCAGCCCCAGCATTTT. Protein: CASSRGFGNQPQHF.

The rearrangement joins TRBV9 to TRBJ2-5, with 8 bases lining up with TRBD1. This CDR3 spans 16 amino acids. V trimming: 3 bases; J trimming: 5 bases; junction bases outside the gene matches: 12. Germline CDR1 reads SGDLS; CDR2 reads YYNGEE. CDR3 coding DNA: TGTGCCAGCAGCGAGGGGACAGGTTCGTGGGGGGAGACCCAGTACTTC. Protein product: CASSEGTGSWGETQYF.

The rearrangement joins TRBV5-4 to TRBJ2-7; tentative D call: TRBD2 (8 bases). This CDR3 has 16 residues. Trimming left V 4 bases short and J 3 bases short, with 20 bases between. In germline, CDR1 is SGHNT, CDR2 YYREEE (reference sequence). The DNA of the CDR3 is TGTGCCAGCAGCCCGGGTAGCGGGACAGCCATCTACGAGCAGTACTTC. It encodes CASSPGSGTAIYEQYF.

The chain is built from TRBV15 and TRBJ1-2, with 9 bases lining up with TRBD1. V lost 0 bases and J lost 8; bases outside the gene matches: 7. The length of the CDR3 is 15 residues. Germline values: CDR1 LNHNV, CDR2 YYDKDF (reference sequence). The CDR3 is CATSRDPQGAKGYTF. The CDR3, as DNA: TGTGCCACCAGCAGAGATCCACAGGGGGCGAAGGGCTACACCTTC.

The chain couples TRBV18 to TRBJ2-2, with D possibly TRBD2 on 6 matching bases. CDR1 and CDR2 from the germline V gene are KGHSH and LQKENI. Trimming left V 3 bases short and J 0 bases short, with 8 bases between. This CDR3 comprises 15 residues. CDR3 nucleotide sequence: TGTGCCAGCTCACCGGAGGGTGCGAACACCGGGGAGCTGTTTTTT. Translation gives CASSPEGANTGELFF. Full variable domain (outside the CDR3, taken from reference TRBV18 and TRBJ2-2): NAGVMQNPRHLVRRRGQEARLRCSPMKGHSHVYWYRQLPEEGLKFMVYLQKENIIDESGMPKERFSAEFPKEGPSILRIQQVVRGDSAAYFCASSPEGANTGELFFGEGSRLTVL.

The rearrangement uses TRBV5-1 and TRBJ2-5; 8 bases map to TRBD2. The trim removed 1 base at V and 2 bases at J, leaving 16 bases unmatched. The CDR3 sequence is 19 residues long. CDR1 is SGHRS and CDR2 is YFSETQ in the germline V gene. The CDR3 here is CASSLTAVTSGGRQETQYF. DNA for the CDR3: TGCGCCAGCAGCTTGACGGCCGTTACTAGCGGCGGGAGACAAGAGACCCAGTACTTC.

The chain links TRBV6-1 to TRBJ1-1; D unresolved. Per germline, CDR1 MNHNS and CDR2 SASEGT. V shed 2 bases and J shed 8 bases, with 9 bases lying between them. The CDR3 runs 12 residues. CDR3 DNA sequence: TGTGCCAGCAGTGAATGGGGTGGGGAAGCTTTCTTT. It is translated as CASSEWGGEAFF.

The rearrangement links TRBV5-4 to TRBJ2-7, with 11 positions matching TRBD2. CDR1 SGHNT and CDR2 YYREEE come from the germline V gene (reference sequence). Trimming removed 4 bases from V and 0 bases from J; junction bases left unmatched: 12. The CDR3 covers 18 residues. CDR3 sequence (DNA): TGTGCCAGCAGCCTCGGGACGGGACTAGCGGAGATCTCCTACGAGCAGTACTTC. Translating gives CASSLGTGLAEISYEQYF. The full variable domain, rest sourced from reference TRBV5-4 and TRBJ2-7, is ETGVTQSPTHLIKTRGQQVTLRCSSQSGHNTVSWYQQALGQGPQFIFQYYREEENGRGNFPPRFSGLQFPNYSSELNVNALELDDSALYLCASSLGTGLAEISYEQYFGPGTRLTVT.

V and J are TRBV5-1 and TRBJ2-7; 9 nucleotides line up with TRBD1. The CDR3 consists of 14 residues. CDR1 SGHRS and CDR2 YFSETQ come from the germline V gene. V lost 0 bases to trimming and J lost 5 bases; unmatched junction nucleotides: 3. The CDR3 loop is CASSLVQGANEQYF. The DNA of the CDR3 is TGCGCCAGCAGCTTGGTACAGGGGGCGAACGAGCAGTACTTC. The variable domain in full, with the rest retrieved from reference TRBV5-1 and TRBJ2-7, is KAGVTQTPRYLIKTRGQQVTLSCSPISGHRSVSWYQQTPGQGLQFLFEYFSETQRNKGNFPGRFSGRQFSNSRSEMNVSTLELGDSALYLCASSLVQGANEQYFGPGTRLTVT.

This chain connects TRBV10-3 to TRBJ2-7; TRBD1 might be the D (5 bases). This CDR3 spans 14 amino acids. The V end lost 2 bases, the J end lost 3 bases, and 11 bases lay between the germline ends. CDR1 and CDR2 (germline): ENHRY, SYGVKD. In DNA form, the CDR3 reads TGTGCCATCAGTGAGCCCAGGGATGACTACGAGCAGTACTTC. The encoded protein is CAISEPRDDYEQYF.

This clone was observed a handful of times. This chain's CDR3 is CASSQCTGQETQYF. DNA for the CDR3: TGCGCCAGCAGTCAATGTACAGGGCAAGAGACCCAGTACTTC. The chain has TRBV23-1 and TRBJ2-5, with a tentative D call TRBD1 (6 bases). TRBV23-1 is known as an ORF, though its function is uncertain. Trimming took 1 base from V and 2 from J, leaving 8 bases between them. This CDR3 has 14 amino acids.

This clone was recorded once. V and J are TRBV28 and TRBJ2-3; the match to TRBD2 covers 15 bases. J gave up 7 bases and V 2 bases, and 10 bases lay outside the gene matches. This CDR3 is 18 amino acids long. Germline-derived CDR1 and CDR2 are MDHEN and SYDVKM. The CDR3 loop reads CASSLLLTGLAGGNTQYF. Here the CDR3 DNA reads TGTGCCAGCAGTTTACTTCTTACCGGACTAGCGGGAGGGAATACGCAGTATTTT. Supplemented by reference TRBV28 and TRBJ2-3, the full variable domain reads DVKVTQSSRYLVKRTGEKVFLECVQDMDHENMFWYRQDPGLGLRLIYFSYDVKMKEKGDIPEGYSVSREKKERFSLILESASTNQTSMYLCASSLLLTGLAGGNTQYFGPGTRLTVL.

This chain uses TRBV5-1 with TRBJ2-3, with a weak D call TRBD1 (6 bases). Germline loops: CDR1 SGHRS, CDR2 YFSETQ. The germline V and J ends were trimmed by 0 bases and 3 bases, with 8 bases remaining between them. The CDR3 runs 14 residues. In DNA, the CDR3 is TGCGCCAGCAGCTTGGGGACAGAGACAGATACGCAGTATTTT. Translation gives CASSLGTETDTQYF.

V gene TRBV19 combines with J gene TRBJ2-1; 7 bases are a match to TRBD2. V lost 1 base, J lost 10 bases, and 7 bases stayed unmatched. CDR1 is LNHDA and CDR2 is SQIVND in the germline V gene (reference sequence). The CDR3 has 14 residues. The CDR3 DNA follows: TGTGCCAGTAGTATAGGGCCTTCGGGGGGAGAGCAGTTCTTC. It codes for CASSIGPSGGEQFF.

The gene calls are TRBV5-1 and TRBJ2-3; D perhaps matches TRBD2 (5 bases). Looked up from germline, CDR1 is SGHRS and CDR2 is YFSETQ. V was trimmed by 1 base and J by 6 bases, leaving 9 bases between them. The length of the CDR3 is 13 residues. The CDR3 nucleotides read TGCGCCAGCAGCTTGAAGGGAGCCGATACGCAGTATTTT. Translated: CASSLKGADTQYF.

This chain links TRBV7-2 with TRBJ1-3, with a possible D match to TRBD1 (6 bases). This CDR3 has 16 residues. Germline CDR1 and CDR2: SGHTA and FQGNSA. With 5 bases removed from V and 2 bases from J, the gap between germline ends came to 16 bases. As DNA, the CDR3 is TGTGCCAGCAGCCTCAAAGGGGGGGTCACTGGAAACACCATATATTTT. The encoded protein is CASSLKGGVTGNTIYF.

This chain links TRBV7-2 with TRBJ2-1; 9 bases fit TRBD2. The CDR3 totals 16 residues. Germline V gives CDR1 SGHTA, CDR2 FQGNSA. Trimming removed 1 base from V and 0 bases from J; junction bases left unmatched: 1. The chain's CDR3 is CASSLGSGSSYNEQFF. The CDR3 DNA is TGTGCCAGCAGCTTAGGTAGCGGGAGCTCCTACAATGAGCAGTTCTTC.

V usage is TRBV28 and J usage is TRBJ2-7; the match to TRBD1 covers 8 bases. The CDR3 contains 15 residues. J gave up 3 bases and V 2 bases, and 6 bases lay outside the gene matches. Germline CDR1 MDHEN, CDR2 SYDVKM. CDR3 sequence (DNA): TGTGCCAGCAGTTTACAGGGGGCTGAAGGCTACGAGCAGTACTTC. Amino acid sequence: CASSLQGAEGYEQYF.

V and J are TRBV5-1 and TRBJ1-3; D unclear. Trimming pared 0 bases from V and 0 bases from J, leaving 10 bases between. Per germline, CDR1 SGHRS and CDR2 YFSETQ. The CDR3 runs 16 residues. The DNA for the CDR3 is TGCGCCAGCAGCTTGGAGGGCAGGACCTCTGGAAACACCATATATTTT. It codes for CASSLEGRTSGNTIYF.